This T cell receptor (beta chain) was captured by sequencing in a study of shared clonotypes between healthy human individuals. General study findings and limits: Relative to clonotypes present in all four donors, those not shared had lower generation probabilities. A handful of donors had around 5.2% of their naive CD4 clonotypes in common.

This clone came up once. Its target is unknown. Data came from immunoSEQ multiplex PCR; TCRdb stores just in-frame clones and leaves some out. The sample comprises 2 million to 2.5 million clones, less than 95% of which are singletons, and 0.3% to 0.4% rests with the top ten. Trimming stripped 4 bases from V and 1 base from J, with 16 bases between. The CDR3 is 17 residues long. CDR1 and CDR2 (germline): ENHRY, SYGVKD. Splitting of CD4+ cells produced CD45RA+ naive and CD45RA-negative memory subsets. The receptor comes from a man aged 18 to 30 in good health. Some clones in this sample may be carry-over from other donors' samples. The V gene is TRBV10-3, the J gene TRBJ2-2; tentatively, D is TRBD1 or TRBD2 (5 bases each). Sequenced: naive CD4+ T cells from PBMCs. Subset noted: CD45RA+ positively selected. The CDR3 is CAISASGTAKNTGELFF. The CDR3 DNA reads TGTGCCATCAGTGCGTCCGGGACCGCGAAGAACACCGGGGAGCTGTTTTTT.